These 27 T cell receptor beta chains were all obtained from the same sample, sequenced in a study of blood T cell repertoires in COVID-19. Produced via immunoSEQ multiplex PCR; TCRdb's table is partial and in-frame only. Of about 270,000 clones in the sample, roughly 85% were seen once. The sequencing sample was made of peripheral blood. The receptors were gathered from a human donor in a cohort sampled during active COVID-19.

The chain couples TRBV7-8 to TRBJ2-7, with D perhaps TRBD2 (5 bases). CDR3 length equals 14 residues. CDR1 and CDR2 from the germline V gene are SGHVS and FQNEAQ. With 5 bases removed from V and 1 base from J, the gap between germline ends came to 12 bases. The CDR3 DNA reads as TGTGCCAGCAGCGTTAGCGTGCCGTCCTACGAGCAGTACTTC. This gives the protein CASSVSVPSYEQYF.

The J gene is TRBJ1-1, the V gene TRBV19, with 7 bases aligning to TRBD1. This CDR3 spans 12 amino acids. The germline gives CDR1 LNHDA, CDR2 SQIVND (reference sequence). J lost 5 bases, V lost 5 bases, and 2 bases had no gene match. CDR3 protein: CASSLQGTEAFF. In DNA, the CDR3 is TGTGCCAGTAGTTTACAGGGGACTGAAGCTTTCTTT.

The V gene is TRBV2, the J gene TRBJ1-1; D ambiguous. This CDR3 has 12 amino acids. The germline V gene encodes CDR1 SNHLY and CDR2 FYNNEI. V gave up 5 bases and J gave up 6 bases, with 10 bases separating them. The CDR3 DNA sequence: TGTGCCAGCAGTCAACAGACCCCTGAAGCTTTCTTT. Its translation: CASSQQTPEAFF.

A few counts support this clone. The chain links TRBV19 to TRBJ2-7; 8 bases align to TRBD2. V shed 4 bases, J shed 3 bases, and the junction held 11 bases outside the gene matches. CDR1 is LNHDA and CDR2 is SQIVND in the germline V gene (reference sequence). CDR3 length: 16 amino acids. For the CDR3, the DNA is TGTGCCAGTAGTAGAGTGGCGGCGGGAGGCCGCTACGAGCAGTACTTC. Residues: CASSRVAAGGRYEQYF.

The V and J genes are TRBV7-8 and TRBJ2-7, with TRBD2 matching over 15 bases. Germline V lookup: CDR1 SGHVS, CDR2 FQNEAQ. The junction had 9 bases not matched to a gene; V was cut back by 0 bases and J by 0 bases. The CDR3 consists of 20 residues. CDR3 in DNA: TGTGCCAGCAGCTTAGCCCGGGGACTAGCGGGAGGTGACTCCTCCTACGAGCAGTACTTC. It translates to CASSLARGLAGGDSSYEQYF.

V and J are TRBV5-1 and TRBJ2-5; 12 bases agree with TRBD2. Germline CDR1 and CDR2: SGHRS and YFSETQ. The CDR3 sequence is 15 residues long. Unmatched junction bases numbered 5, after V lost 4 bases and J lost 4 bases. The CDR3, as DNA: TGCGCCAGCAGCGACCTAGCGGGAGGGTCAGAGACCCAGTACTTC. It is translated as CASSDLAGGSETQYF.

V and J are TRBV30 and TRBJ2-1, with D possibly being TRBD1 (6 bases). V was trimmed by 0 bases and J by 0 bases, leaving 12 bases between them. In germline, CDR1 is GTSNPN, CDR2 SVGIG (reference sequence). This CDR3 comprises 16 residues. CDR3 bases: TGTGCCTGGAGTGTACGTCAGGGGAGCTCCTACAATGAGCAGTTCTTC. This encodes CAWSVRQGSSYNEQFF. Full variable domain (outside the CDR3, taken from reference TRBV30 and TRBJ2-1): SQTIHQWPATLVQPVGSPLSLECTVEGTSNPNLYWYRQAAGRGLQLLFYSVGIGQISSEVPQNLSASRPQDRQFILSSKKLLLSDSGFYLCAWSVRQGSSYNEQFFGPGTRLTVL.

The genes are TRBV13 and TRBJ2-7; D gene ambiguous. The V and J ends lost 2 bases and 6 bases respectively, with 8 bases between them. This CDR3 region has 12 residues. Per germline, CDR1 PRHDT and CDR2 FYEKMQ (reference sequence). The DNA of the CDR3 is TGTGCCAGCAGCTTATCAGGAAGCGAGCAGTACTTC. It is translated as CASSLSGSEQYF.

J is TRBJ2-5 and V is TRBV6-5; 9 bases are a match to TRBD2. Trimming removed 4 bases from V and 3 bases from J; junction bases left unmatched: 9. The CDR3 is 16 residues long. Germline values: CDR1 MNHEY, CDR2 SVGAGI. CDR3 loop: CASSSSGAGRKETQYF. DNA for the CDR3: TGTGCCAGCAGTTCTAGCGGGGCGGGGAGAAAAGAGACCCAGTACTTC.

This clone was observed a single time. V usage is TRBV10-1 and J usage is TRBJ2-3; the D gene is possibly TRBD2 (9 bases). The CDR3 is 18 amino acids. V was trimmed by 10 bases and J by 6 bases, leaving 32 bases between them. Germline CDR1 is WNHNN and CDR2 is SYGVQD (reference sequence). The CDR3 bases are TGCGCCAACCTACAGGGGGAACAAGCGGGAGGTGGGATTGATACGCAGTATTTT. Translated: CANLQGEQAGGGIDTQYF.

CDR3 DNA: TGTGCCAGCAGTCAATTCACGGGGGCTAGCGGAAACAATGAGCAGTTCTTC. This translates into CASSQFTGASGNNEQFF. The J gene is TRBJ2-1, the V gene TRBV2; tentative D call: TRBD2 (7 bases). Per the germline V gene, CDR1 is SNHLY and CDR2 is FYNNEI. CDR3 size: 17 residues. With 5 bases removed from V and 5 bases from J, the gap between germline ends came to 22 bases.

V usage is TRBV7-3 and J usage is TRBJ2-3; tentatively, D is TRBD2 (6 bases). Trimming shortened V by 4 bases and J by 4 bases, and 15 bases separated the two germline ends. This CDR3 is 15 amino acids long. Germline V gene sequence: CDR1 SGHTA, CDR2 FQGTGA. This CDR3 is CASSSWGGNSDTQYF. Written as DNA, the CDR3 is TGTGCCAGCAGCTCCTGGGGCGGGAACTCAGATACGCAGTATTTT.

In this sample, this clone turned up a few times. The rearrangement uses TRBV5-1 and TRBJ1-3, with a possible D match to TRBD1 (6 bases). V dropped 0 bases and J dropped 6 bases, with 13 bases sitting between them. Germline V gene data show CDR1 as SGHRS and CDR2 as YFSETQ. The CDR3 covers 15 residues. In nucleotides, the CDR3 is TGCGCCAGCAGCTTGGGGCCAGGGGTGGAAAACACCATATATTTT. Amino acid sequence: CASSLGPGVENTIYF.

In this sample, this clone turned up a few times. This chain links TRBV9 with TRBJ2-3; D is perhaps TRBD2 (6 bases). The CDR3 extends over 14 amino acids. V lost 3 bases to trimming and J lost 8 bases, with 16 bases between them. The V gene's germline CDR1 is SGDLS and CDR2 YYNGEE. This CDR3 is CASSALSLGGTQYF. The CDR3 DNA follows: TGTGCCAGCAGCGCATTGTCCTTGGGGGGTACGCAGTATTTT.

This sequence joins TRBV25-1 and TRBJ2-7; TRBD1 aligns across 9 bases. The junction had 9 bases not matched to a gene; V was cut back by 7 bases and J by 5 bases. This CDR3 is built from 14 residues. Germline V lookup: CDR1 MGHDK, CDR2 SYGVNS. The CDR3 bases are TGTGCCAGCACCAACCATGGGACAGGGAACGAGCAGTACTTC. It is translated as CASTNHGTGNEQYF.

This chain links TRBV19 with TRBJ1-2; D is uncertain. The length of the CDR3 is 13 residues. Trimming removed 5 bases at V and 3 bases at J, with 10 bases between. Germline assignment: CDR1 LNHDA and CDR2 SQIVND (reference sequence). For the CDR3, the DNA is TGTGCCAGTAGTTCACCGTCGGACTATGGCTACACCTTC. Its translation is CASSSPSDYGYTF.

The CDR3 region is CASSPRLVELFF. CDR3 nucleotide sequence: TGTGCCAGCAGCCCCCGTCTCGTGGAGCTGTTTTTT. This chain joins TRBV9 and TRBJ2-2; D not resolved. The CDR3 contains 12 residues. Germline loops: CDR1 SGDLS, CDR2 YYNGEE. Trimming pared 4 bases from V and 10 bases from J, leaving 11 bases between.

This clone was recorded a few times. The chain joins TRBV30 to TRBJ2-5, with 10 bases fitting TRBD1. The CDR3 extends over 14 amino acids. Per the germline V gene, CDR1 is GTSNPN and CDR2 is SVGIG (reference sequence). V shed 1 base and J 5 bases; nucleotides not matched to a gene: 4. CDR3 sequence: CAWSGQGARETQYF. The CDR3 DNA reads TGTGCCTGGAGTGGACAGGGGGCTAGGGAGACCCAGTACTTC.

The V call is TRBV5-1, the J call TRBJ1-6, with D perhaps TRBD1 (5 bases). Germline lookup yields CDR1 SGHRS and CDR2 YFSETQ. The germline V and J ends were trimmed by 4 bases and 10 bases, with 12 bases remaining between them. CDR3 length equals 13 residues. The CDR3 spells CASSATQESPLHF. The CDR3 coding sequence is TGCGCCAGCAGCGCCACACAGGAATCACCCCTCCACTTT.

V is TRBV6-5 and J is TRBJ2-2; D not resolved. With 6 bases removed from V and 7 bases from J, the gap between germline ends came to 9 bases. Germline CDR1 and CDR2: MNHEY and SVGAGI. This CDR3 contains 12 residues. CDR3 region: CASRLRNGELFF. DNA of the CDR3: TGTGCCAGCAGATTGAGGAACGGGGAGCTGTTTTTT.

This chain uses TRBV19 with TRBJ2-3; 11 bases line up with TRBD2. The trim removed 5 bases at V and 2 bases at J, leaving 6 bases unmatched. This CDR3 is built from 16 residues. The germline V gene has CDR1 LNHDA and CDR2 SQIVND (reference sequence). This CDR3 is CASSAGLAALTDTQYF. CDR3 DNA: TGTGCCAGTAGTGCGGGACTAGCGGCCCTCACAGATACGCAGTATTTT.

This chain links TRBV9 with TRBJ1-1; D is unresolved. Germline V lookup: CDR1 SGDLS, CDR2 YYNGEE. The CDR3 loop spans 13 amino acids. Between the trimmed V and J ends, which lost 8 bases and 9 bases, there was a span of 20 bases. CDR3 loop: CASSRPGGTKAFF. CDR3 DNA: TGTGCCAGTAGTCGACCAGGAGGAACAAAAGCTTTCTTT.

The J gene is TRBJ2-1, the V gene TRBV4-2; maybe TRBD2 (6 bases). CDR1 is LGHNA, CDR2 YNFKEQ, per germline. CDR3 size: 16 residues. The V gene lost 2 bases and the J gene lost 0 bases, with 11 bases spanning the gap. CDR3 loop: CASSQKDGSSYNEQFF. The CDR3 region has the DNA TGTGCCAGCAGCCAAAAAGACGGGAGCTCCTACAATGAGCAGTTCTTC.

This clone has a single count. The gene calls are TRBV4-1 and TRBJ2-6, with D maybe TRBD2 (7 bases). V was pared by 8 bases and J by 2 bases, with 13 bases between. CDR1 MGHRA and CDR2 YSYEKL come from the germline V gene. The CDR3 consists of 15 residues. The CDR3, as DNA: TGCGCCAGCGGCTGGGGGGGCACTGGGGCCAACGTCCTGACTTTC. It translates to CASGWGGTGANVLTF.

The J gene is TRBJ2-7, the V gene TRBV6-5; the match to TRBD2 covers 12 bases. V was pared by 2 bases and J by 3 bases, with 5 bases of the junction left unmatched. CDR3 length equals 16 residues. Per germline, CDR1 MNHEY and CDR2 SVGAGI. For the CDR3, the DNA is TGTGCCAGCAGTTACCCAGGACTAGCGGGACACTACGAGCAGTACTTC. Its protein product is CASSYPGLAGHYEQYF.

CDR3: CASSLAAQISNQPQHF. The CDR3 nucleotides are TGTGCCAGCAGTTTAGCCGCACAGATTAGCAATCAGCCCCAGCATTTT. The V and J genes are TRBV28 and TRBJ1-5, with D uncertain. The CDR3 covers 16 residues. Germline CDR1 is MDHEN and CDR2 is SYDVKM. The V end was cut by 2 bases, the J end by 0 bases, with 11 bases between.

The rearrangement joins TRBV9 to TRBJ1-1; maybe TRBD1 (5 bases). Germline assignment: CDR1 SGDLS and CDR2 YYNGEE. Trimming removed 0 bases at V and 0 bases at J, with 9 bases between. This CDR3 is 15 amino acids long. This CDR3 reads CASSVDPGMNTEAFF. The CDR3 nucleotides read TGTGCCAGCAGCGTAGACCCAGGGATGAACACTGAAGCTTTCTTT.